This TCR beta chain stems from a study of blood T cell repertoires in COVID-19. Study details: Sites across the United States, Italy and Spain contributed samples from acute and convalescent COVID-19.

Patients of the Seattle cohort, enrolled during active infection, were followed longitudinally. From germline, CDR1 is ENHRY and CDR2 SYGVKD. The CDR3 has 16 residues. The V gene end was trimmed by 4 bases and the J gene end by 3 bases; junction bases not matched to a gene: 4. Using immunoSEQ multiplex PCR, the repertoire was profiled, and TCRdb retains in-frame clones only, with some absent. The table has more than 80,000 clones, around 88% seen once. The sample comprised peripheral blood. The TCR originated in a woman in her sixties or seventies with COVID-19, enrolled during active disease. This chain connects TRBV10-3 to TRBJ2-3; 13 nucleotides align to TRBD2. DNA for the CDR3: TGTGCCATCAGTGGGCGACTAGCGGGGGGAACAGATACGCAGTATTTT. This gives the protein CAISGRLAGGTDTQYF.